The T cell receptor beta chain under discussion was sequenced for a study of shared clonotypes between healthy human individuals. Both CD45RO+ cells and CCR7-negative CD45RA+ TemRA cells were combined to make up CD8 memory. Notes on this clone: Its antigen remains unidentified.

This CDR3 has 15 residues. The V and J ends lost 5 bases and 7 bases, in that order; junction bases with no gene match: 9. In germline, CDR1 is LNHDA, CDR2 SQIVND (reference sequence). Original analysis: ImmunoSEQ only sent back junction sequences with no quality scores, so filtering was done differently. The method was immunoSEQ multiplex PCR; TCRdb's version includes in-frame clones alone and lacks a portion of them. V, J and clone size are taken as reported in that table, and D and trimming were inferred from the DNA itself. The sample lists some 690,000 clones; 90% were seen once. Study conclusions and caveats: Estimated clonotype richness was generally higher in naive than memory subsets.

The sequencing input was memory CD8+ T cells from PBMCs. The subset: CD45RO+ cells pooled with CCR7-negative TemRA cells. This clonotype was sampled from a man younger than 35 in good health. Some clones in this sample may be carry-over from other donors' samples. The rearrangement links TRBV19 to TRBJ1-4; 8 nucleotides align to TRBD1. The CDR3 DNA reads TGTGCCAGTAGTCTGGGGCAGGGGGCGCCTGAAAAACTGTTTTTT. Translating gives CASSLGQGAPEKLFF.